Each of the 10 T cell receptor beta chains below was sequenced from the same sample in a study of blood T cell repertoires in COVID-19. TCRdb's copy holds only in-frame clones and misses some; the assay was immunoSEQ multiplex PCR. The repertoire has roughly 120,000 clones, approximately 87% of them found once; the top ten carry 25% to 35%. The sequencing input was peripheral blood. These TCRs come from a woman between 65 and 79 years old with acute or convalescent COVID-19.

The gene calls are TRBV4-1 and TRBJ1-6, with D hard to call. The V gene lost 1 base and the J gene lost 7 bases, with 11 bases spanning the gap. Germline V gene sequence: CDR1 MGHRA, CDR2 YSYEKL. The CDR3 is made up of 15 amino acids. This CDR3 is CASSQVPGSNSPLHF. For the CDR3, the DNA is TGCGCCAGCAGCCAAGTTCCGGGGTCGAATTCACCCCTCCACTTT.

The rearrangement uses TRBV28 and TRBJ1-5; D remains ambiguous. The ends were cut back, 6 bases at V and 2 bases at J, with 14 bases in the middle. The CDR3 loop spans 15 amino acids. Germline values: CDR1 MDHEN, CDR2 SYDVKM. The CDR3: CASRPATRGNQPQHF. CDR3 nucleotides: TGTGCCAGCAGACCGGCGACCCGGGGCAATCAGCCCCAGCATTTT.

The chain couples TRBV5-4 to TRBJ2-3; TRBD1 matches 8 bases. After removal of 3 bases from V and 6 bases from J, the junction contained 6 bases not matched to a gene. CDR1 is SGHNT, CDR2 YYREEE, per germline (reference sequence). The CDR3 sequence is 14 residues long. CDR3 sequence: CASSYRGSGDTQYF. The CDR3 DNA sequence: TGTGCCAGCAGCTACAGGGGGTCAGGGGATACGCAGTATTTT.

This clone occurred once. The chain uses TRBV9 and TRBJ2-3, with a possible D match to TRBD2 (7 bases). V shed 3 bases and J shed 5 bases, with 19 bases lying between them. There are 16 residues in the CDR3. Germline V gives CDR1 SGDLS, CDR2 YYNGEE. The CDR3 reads CASSGPGGGGEDTQYF. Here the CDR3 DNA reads TGTGCCAGCAGCGGCCCCGGAGGGGGGGGCGAAGATACGCAGTATTTT.

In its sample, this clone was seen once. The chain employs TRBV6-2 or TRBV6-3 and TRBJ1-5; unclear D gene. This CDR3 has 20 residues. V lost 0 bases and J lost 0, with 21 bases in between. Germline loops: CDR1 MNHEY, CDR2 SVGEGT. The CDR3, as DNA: TGTGCCAGCAGTTACTCGCCCACCGAAGATGCGGGCTATAGCAATCAGCCCCAGCATTTT. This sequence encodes CASSYSPTEDAGYSNQPQHF.

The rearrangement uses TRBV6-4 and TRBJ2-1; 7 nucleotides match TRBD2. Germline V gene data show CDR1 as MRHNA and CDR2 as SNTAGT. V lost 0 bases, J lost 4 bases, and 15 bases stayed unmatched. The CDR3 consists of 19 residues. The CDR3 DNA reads TGTGCCAGCAGTGACTCGAGGGGAGAGCGGGACGCGAAATACAATGAGCAGTTCTTC. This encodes CASSDSRGERDAKYNEQFF.

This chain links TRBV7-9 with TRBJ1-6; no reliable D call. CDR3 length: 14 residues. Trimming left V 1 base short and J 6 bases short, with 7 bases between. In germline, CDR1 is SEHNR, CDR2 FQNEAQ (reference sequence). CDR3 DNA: TGTGCCAGCAGCTTAGTCGCCGGTAATTCACCCCTCCACTTT. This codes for CASSLVAGNSPLHF.

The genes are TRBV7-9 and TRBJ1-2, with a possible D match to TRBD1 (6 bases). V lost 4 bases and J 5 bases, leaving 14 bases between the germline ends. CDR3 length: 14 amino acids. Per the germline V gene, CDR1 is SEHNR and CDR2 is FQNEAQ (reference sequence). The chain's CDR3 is CASSSEQGLYGYTF. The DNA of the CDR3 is TGTGCCAGCAGCTCGGAGCAGGGGCTTTATGGCTACACCTTC.

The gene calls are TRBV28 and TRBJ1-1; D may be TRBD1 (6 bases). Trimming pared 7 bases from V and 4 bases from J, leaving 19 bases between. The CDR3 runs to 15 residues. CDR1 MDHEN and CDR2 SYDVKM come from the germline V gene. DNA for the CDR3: TGTGCCAGCAAACATTATCAGGGGAGATTCACTGAAGCTTTCTTT. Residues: CASKHYQGRFTEAFF.

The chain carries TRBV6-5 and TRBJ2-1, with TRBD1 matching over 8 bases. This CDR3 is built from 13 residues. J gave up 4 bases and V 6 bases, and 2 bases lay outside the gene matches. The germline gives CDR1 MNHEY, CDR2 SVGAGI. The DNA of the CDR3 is TGTGCCAGCAGACAGGGGGTATACAATGAGCAGTTCTTC. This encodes CASRQGVYNEQFF.